Listed here are 9 T cell receptor beta chains from one sample, sequenced in a study of T cells in narcolepsy. Method: immunoSEQ multiplex PCR; TCRdb's copy keeps in-frame clones and lacks some. The data hold over 25,000 clones, with about four fifths observed a single time. The material sequenced was CD45RA- memory CD4+ T cells from PBMCs. The receptors come from a human donor with narcolepsy.

The chain is built from TRBV19 and TRBJ2-1, with 11 positions matching TRBD2. The CDR3 spans 16 residues. Per the germline V gene, CDR1 is LNHDA and CDR2 is SQIVND (reference sequence). J was trimmed by 0 bases and V by 4 bases; bases with no gene match: 2. The CDR3 sequence is CASSRGLADSYNEQFF. For the CDR3, the DNA is TGTGCCAGTAGTAGGGGACTAGCGGACTCCTACAATGAGCAGTTCTTC.

In its sample, this clone was seen once. The chain links TRBV14 to TRBJ2-2; a possible D gene is TRBD2 (6 bases). The V end was cut by 4 bases, the J end by 5 bases, with 17 bases between. CDR3 length: 16 residues. The V gene's germline CDR1 is SGHDN and CDR2 FVKESK. The CDR3 sequence is CASSPVGGSMTGELFF. CDR3 bases: TGTGCCAGCAGCCCTGTTGGAGGGAGTATGACCGGGGAGCTGTTTTTT.

This chain links TRBV7-2 with TRBJ2-7, with 8 bases aligning to TRBD1. This CDR3 is 13 amino acids long. Per the germline V gene, CDR1 is SGHTA and CDR2 is FQGNSA. J lost 7 bases, V lost 5 bases, and 7 bases had no gene match. The CDR3 reads CASSTQGAGEQYF. The CDR3 nucleotides read TGTGCCAGCAGCACGCAGGGGGCGGGGGAGCAGTACTTC.

V gene TRBV19 combines with J gene TRBJ1-1; a weak D match, TRBD1 (6 bases). The CDR3 length is 12 residues. The ends were cut back, 10 bases at V and 1 base at J, with 10 bases in the middle. The germline V gene encodes CDR1 LNHDA and CDR2 SQIVND (reference sequence). The CDR3 here is CATGQTNTEAFF. The CDR3, as DNA: TGTGCCACCGGACAGACGAACACTGAAGCTTTCTTT.

The chain combines TRBV20-1 with TRBJ2-1; D gene unclear. The germline V gene encodes CDR1 DFQATT and CDR2 SNEGSKA (reference sequence). There are 11 residues in the CDR3. Trimming removed 7 bases from V and 10 bases from J, with 14 bases in between. CDR3: CSVVERQEQFF. The CDR3 DNA reads TGCAGTGTCGTAGAGAGGCAAGAGCAGTTCTTC.

This clone was seen just once. This chain joins TRBV11-3 and TRBJ2-2; tentatively, D is TRBD2 (6 bases). Trimming took off 5 bases at V and 11 bases at J, with 21 bases between the two ends. Germline V gives CDR1 SGHNT, CDR2 YENEEA. The CDR3 is made up of 15 amino acids. The DNA for the CDR3 is TGTGCCAGCAGCCTCCTTGATTCGAGGGGAGGAGAGCTGTTTTTT. Protein sequence: CASSLLDSRGGELFF.

This clone showed up just a few times. The rearrangement uses TRBV6-4 and TRBJ1-2, with a tentative D call TRBD1 (6 bases). Trimming stripped 0 bases from V and 6 bases from J, with 11 bases between. CDR3 length: 14 residues. The germline V gene has CDR1 MRHNA and CDR2 SNTAGT. The CDR3 DNA follows: TGTGCCAGCAGTGACTCAGGGGGACTCAATGGCTACACCTTC. Residues: CASSDSGGLNGYTF.

The J gene is TRBJ1-2, the V gene TRBV6-5, with TRBD1 matching 7 bases. This CDR3 has 14 residues. The V gene's germline CDR1 is MNHEY and CDR2 SVGAGI. The V and J ends lost 6 bases and 7 bases, in that order; junction bases with no gene match: 11. CDR3 residues: CASRRDRETGGYTF. The CDR3 region has the DNA TGTGCCAGCAGGCGCGACAGGGAAACAGGTGGCTACACCTTC.

In DNA form, the CDR3 reads TGTGCCAGCAGCCCGACTAGCGGGGGGATCGGGGAGCTGTTTTTT. Encoded protein: CASSPTSGGIGELFF. The V and J genes are TRBV5-4 and TRBJ2-2, with TRBD2 matching 13 bases. CDR1 and CDR2 (germline): SGHNT, YYREEE (reference sequence). The V segment lost 4 bases and the J segment 7 bases; nucleotides outside the gene matches: 4. The CDR3 is made up of 15 amino acids.